A selection of T cell receptor beta chains follows, all from one sample in a study of blood T cell repertoires in COVID-19. Libraries were prepared by immunoSEQ multiplex PCR; TCRdb keeps only in-frame clonotypes and omits some of them. The data contain about 320,000 clones, roughly nine tenths of them singletons. The sample was PBMCs or T cells enriched from blood (not recorded which). The receptor set was obtained from a woman aged 25 to 45 who had recovered from COVID-19. The CDR3 runs from the conserved cysteine through the conserved F or W. A D gene is named only where the DNA matches it firmly. A row's size may be missing; if present it is once, few, many or a size class.

clone_size | d_call | j_call | v_call | cdr3_aa | cdr3_nt
once | NA | TRBJ1-2 | TRBV19 | CASSANGRGYGYTF | TGTGCCAGTAGTGCCAATGGCAGGGGCTATGGCTACACCTTC
once | NA | TRBJ1-2 | TRBV5-1 | CASSPETGRGYYGYTF | TGCGCCAGCAGCCCCGAAACAGGGCGCGGGTACTATGGCTACACCTTC
NA | NA | TRBJ2-7 | TRBV21-1 | CASSAWTSSGGIYEQYF | TGTGCCAGCAGCGCGTGGACGTCTAGCGGGGGCATATACGAGCAGTACTTC
NA | NA | TRBJ1-1 | TRBV21-1 | CASSKRGLNTEAFF | TGTGCCAGCAGCAAAAGGGGCCTGAACACTGAAGCTTTCTTT
NA | NA | TRBJ2-7 | TRBV27 | CASSFRGFYEQYF | TGTGCCAGCAGTTTCCGGGGTTTCTACGAGCAGTACTTC
NA | NA | TRBJ2-2 | TRBV4-3 | CASSQDGTTGGSGELFF | TGCGCCAGCAGCCAAGATGGGACAACGGGCGGGTCCGGGGAGCTGTTTTTT
NA | TRBD1 | TRBJ1-2 | TRBV9 | CASSVGQGGYGYTF | TGTGCCAGCAGCGTAGGACAGGGGGGGTATGGCTACACCTTC
NA | NA | TRBJ2-5 | TRBV6-5 | CASSYGAAVGETQYF | TGTGCCAGCAGTTACGGAGCGGCGGTTGGGGAGACCCAGTACTTC
NA | NA | TRBJ2-3 | TRBV13 | CASSPAARVRGDTQYF | TGTGCCAGCAGCCCCGCGGCCAGGGTGAGAGGAGATACGCAGTATTTT
once | NA | TRBJ1-5 | TRBV23-1 | CASSLGHRNQPQHF | TGCGCCAGCAGTCTAGGACATAGAAATCAGCCCCAGCATTTT
NA | TRBD1 | TRBJ1-5 | TRBV7-2 | CASSPRDSGPNQPQHF | TGTGCCAGCAGCCCTCGGGACAGTGGACCCAATCAGCCCCAGCATTTT
once | NA | TRBJ2-2 | TRBV28 | CASSSHRAARGGELFF | TGTGCCAGCAGTTCCCACAGGGCAGCAAGGGGCGGGGAGCTGTTTTTT
NA | NA | TRBJ1-2 | TRBV13 | CASSAPRANYGYTF | TGTGCCAGCAGCGCCCCCCGGGCTAACTATGGCTACACCTTC
NA | TRBD1 | TRBJ1-2 | TRBV30 | CAWSVEQGFNYGYTF | TGTGCCTGGAGTGTAGAACAGGGGTTTAACTATGGCTACACCTTC
NA | NA | TRBJ2-7 | TRBV13 | CASSLVGGPGEQYF | TGTGCCAGCAGCTTAGTAGGGGGTCCCGGCGAGCAGTACTTC
NA | NA | TRBJ1-1 | TRBV5-1 | CASSSEGNTEAFF | TGCGCCAGCAGCTCGGAGGGTAACACTGAAGCTTTCTTT
NA | NA | TRBJ1-1 | TRBV19 | CASSVDRIATEAFF | TGTGCCAGTAGCGTCGACAGGATTGCGACTGAAGCTTTCTTT
NA | NA | TRBJ1-1 | TRBV7-8 | CASSLARTLNTEAFF | TGTGCCAGCAGCTTAGCGCGGACACTGAACACTGAAGCTTTCTTT
NA | TRBD2 | TRBJ2-7 | TRBV7-9 | CASSLTGTSGDEQYF | TGTGCCAGCAGCCTGACCGGGACTAGCGGAGACGAGCAGTACTTC
NA | NA | TRBJ2-5 | TRBV9 | CASSVEGHRQETQYF | TGTGCCAGCAGCGTAGAGGGACACAGACAAGAGACCCAGTACTTC
NA | NA | TRBJ1-5 | TRBV28 | CASSLGARGNQPQHF | TGTGCCAGCAGTCTAGGGGCCCGGGGCAATCAGCCCCAGCATTTT
NA | TRBD1 | TRBJ1-2 | TRBV6-2/TRBV6-3 | CASSSLDRGNYGYTF | TGTGCCAGCAGTTCCCTGGACAGGGGGAACTATGGCTACACCTTC